Shown below are 23 T cell receptor beta chains from a single sample sequenced in a study of shared T cell receptors in the human thymus. Repertoires were generated with immunoSEQ multiplex PCR, while TCRdb's copy carries only in-frame clones and drops some. The table records approximately 660,000 clones, around 87% of them present only once. Another study also made use of these data, one on human thymus T cells.

Sequences were obtained from thymocytes. The receptors come from a boy under three years old with a congenital heart defect.

The chain uses TRBV29-1 and TRBJ2-7; a weak D match, TRBD2 (6 bases). CDR3 length equals 17 residues. Germline CDR1 reads SQVTM; CDR2 reads ANQGSEA. V was clipped by 5 bases and J by 9 bases, with 32 bases between them. The CDR3 sequence: CSVSPGGGVGHGVTQYF. The CDR3 coding sequence is TGCAGCGTTTCACCCGGGGGTGGGGTGGGCCATGGTGTGACGCAGTACTTC.

The chain combines TRBV29-1 with TRBJ2-3; 12 bases are a match to TRBD2. V gave up 7 bases and J gave up 4 bases; unmatched junction bases: 9. Looked up from germline, CDR1 is SQVTM and CDR2 is ANQGSEA. The CDR3 has 15 residues. The CDR3 DNA sequence: TGCAGCGACATACTAGCGGGAGGACTGCCAGATACGCAGTATTTT. Translated, it gives CSDILAGGLPDTQYF.

The rearrangement uses TRBV29-1 and TRBJ2-1; 7 bases align to TRBD1. V dropped 6 bases and J dropped 5; count of bases not matched to a gene: 7. This CDR3 comprises 13 residues. Per germline, CDR1 SQVTM and CDR2 ANQGSEA. CDR3 DNA: TGCAGCGTCCGTTGGGACAGTAACAATGAGCAGTTCTTC. Translated, it gives CSVRWDSNNEQFF.

The CDR3 sequence: CASSLAGSPSSYNEQFF. The CDR3 nucleotides are TGTGCCAGCAGCTTAGCGGGCAGCCCCAGCTCCTACAATGAGCAGTTCTTC. The chain carries TRBV7-6 and TRBJ2-1; D gene unclear. The CDR3 contains 17 residues. V dropped 0 bases and J dropped 0 bases, with 12 bases sitting between them. Germline CDR1 is SGHVS and CDR2 is FNYEAQ.

V and J are TRBV18 and TRBJ1-2; no reliable D call. V was pared by 1 base and J by 4 bases, with 10 bases between. CDR1 is KGHSH, CDR2 LQKENI, per germline. The CDR3 is 14 amino acids. The CDR3 loop is CASSPHDYSYGYTF. The CDR3 DNA reads TGTGCCAGCTCACCACACGATTACAGCTATGGCTACACCTTC.

The gene calls are TRBV2 and TRBJ2-7; D may be TRBD1 (6 bases). The CDR3 sequence is 14 residues long. The V and J ends lost 2 bases and 3 bases respectively, with 11 bases between them. The germline V gene encodes CDR1 SNHLY and CDR2 FYNNEI. This CDR3 reads CASSEPVGGYEQYF. The DNA for the CDR3 is TGTGCCAGCAGTGAACCGGTAGGGGGCTACGAGCAGTACTTC. Full variable domain (missing parts from reference TRBV2 and TRBJ2-7): EPEVTQTPSHQVTQMGQEVILRCVPISNHLYFYWYRQILGQKVEFLVSFYNNEISEKSEIFDDQFSVERPDGSNFTLKIRSTKLEDSAMYFCASSEPVGGYEQYFGPGTRLTVT.

The chain carries TRBV11-2 and TRBJ2-7, with D perhaps TRBD1 (6 bases). Germline loops: CDR1 SGHAT, CDR2 FQNNGV. The CDR3 is made up of 14 amino acids. The V gene lost 5 bases and the J gene lost 1 base, with 12 bases spanning the gap. The CDR3 loop is CASSPYRVSYEQYF. The CDR3 DNA reads as TGTGCCAGCAGCCCGTACAGGGTATCCTACGAGCAGTACTTC.

The rearrangement uses TRBV19 and TRBJ1-3; weak D call: TRBD1 (5 bases). Trimming left V 4 bases short and J 2 bases short, with 9 bases between. The CDR3 length is 14 residues. Germline values: CDR1 LNHDA, CDR2 SQIVND (reference sequence). The CDR3 DNA reads as TGTGCCAGTAGTAGCGGGACTGCTGGAAACACCATATATTTT. Protein: CASSSGTAGNTIYF.

The V gene is TRBV12-5, the J gene TRBJ2-7; a possible D gene is TRBD1 (5 bases). Germline V gives CDR1 LGHNT, CDR2 FRNRAP. This CDR3 has 15 residues. The V gene lost 1 base and the J gene lost 3 bases, with 13 bases spanning the gap. CDR3 protein: CASGLANSGFYEQYF. The CDR3 DNA is TGTGCTAGTGGTTTGGCCAATTCAGGGTTCTACGAGCAGTACTTC.

This chain joins TRBV4-2 and TRBJ2-3; TRBD2 aligns across 12 bases. This CDR3 region has 17 residues. Germline CDR1 and CDR2: LGHNA and YNFKEQ. V dropped 0 bases and J dropped 7; count of bases not matched to a gene: 8. The CDR3 sequence: CASSQDPTSGSENTQYF. The CDR3 DNA sequence: TGTGCCAGCAGCCAAGATCCGACTAGCGGGAGTGAAAATACGCAGTATTTT.

The chain uses TRBV6-5 and TRBJ1-2; possibly TRBD1 for D (6 bases). Germline values: CDR1 MNHEY, CDR2 SVGAGI. The ends were cut back, 6 bases at V and 4 bases at J, with 18 bases in the middle. The CDR3 runs to 15 residues. CDR3 nucleotides: TGTGCCAGCAGAACTCAGGGGAGACTGGCCTATGGCTACACCTTC. Translation gives CASRTQGRLAYGYTF.

The genes are TRBV6-1 and TRBJ2-1; TRBD1 is a possible D gene (6 bases). V gave up 1 base and J gave up 15 bases, with 16 bases separating them. The CDR3 spans 13 residues. The V gene's germline CDR1 is MNHNS and CDR2 SASEGT. CDR3 protein: CASSEEGVASRFF. The CDR3 DNA reads as TGTGCCAGCAGTGAAGAGGGGGTGGCCTCTAGGTTCTTC.

V and J are TRBV5-4 and TRBJ1-1; D is possibly TRBD1 (6 bases). The V and J ends lost 1 base and 0 bases respectively, with 7 bases between them. Germline loops: CDR1 SGHNT, CDR2 YYREEE (reference sequence). The CDR3 is 14 amino acids. The CDR3, as DNA: TGTGCCAGCAGCTTGTGGACAGTGAACACTGAAGCTTTCTTT. It specifies CASSLWTVNTEAFF.

This clone occurred once. The genes are TRBV27 and TRBJ2-4; 16 bases are shared with TRBD2. The CDR3 extends over 21 amino acids. The germline CDR1 and CDR2 sequences are MNHEY and SMNVEV (reference sequence). Losses at the gene ends were 8 bases for V and 1 base for J; bases not matched to a gene: 17. CDR3 coding DNA: TGTGCCAGCCGCCCCTCGGTGGGACTAGCGGGAGGGGACTCTGCCAAAAACATTCAGTACTTC. The encoded protein is CASRPSVGLAGGDSAKNIQYF.

Only one count was recorded for this clone. This chain joins TRBV7-3 and TRBJ2-6; maybe TRBD2 (6 bases). The germline V and J ends were trimmed by 0 bases and 0 bases, with 18 bases remaining between them. Germline assignment: CDR1 SGHTA and CDR2 FQGTGA. This CDR3 has 20 amino acids. The CDR3 loop reads CASSLTGTGTASSGANVLTF. The CDR3 nucleotides read TGTGCCAGCAGCTTAACCGGAACCGGGACTGCCAGCTCTGGGGCCAACGTCCTGACTTTC.

The chain uses TRBV5-1 and TRBJ2-1; weak D call: TRBD2 (6 bases). Germline loops: CDR1 SGHRS, CDR2 YFSETQ. This CDR3 comprises 14 residues. Trimming took 1 base from V and 8 from J, leaving 13 bases between them. CDR3 sequence reads: CASSLTQRVDEQFF. CDR3 coding DNA: TGCGCCAGCAGCTTGACGCAGCGGGTAGATGAGCAGTTCTTC.

The genes are TRBV29-1 and TRBJ2-2; tentative D call: TRBD2 (5 bases). CDR1 is SQVTM, CDR2 ANQGSEA, per germline. The CDR3 sequence is 14 residues long. Trimming took 4 bases from V and 5 from J, leaving 14 bases between them. The DNA for the CDR3 is TGCAGCGTTGGGTGGGAGAGAGGGACCGGGGAGCTGTTTTTT. This encodes CSVGWERGTGELFF.

The chain carries TRBV11-2 and TRBJ2-7, with a possible D match to TRBD2 (6 bases). Germline CDR1 and CDR2: SGHAT and FQNNGV. The CDR3 length is 17 residues. V was pared by 0 bases and J by 2 bases, with 17 bases between. CDR3 coding DNA: TGTGCCAGCAGCTTAGATTATGGGGGGTCGACAGCCTACGAGCAGTACTTC. Its translation is CASSLDYGGSTAYEQYF.

This chain joins TRBV4-1 and TRBJ2-2; the match to TRBD2 covers 7 bases. V was clipped by 1 base and J by 0 bases; unmatched bases: 8. Germline CDR1 reads MGHRA; CDR2 reads YSYEKL. CDR3 length equals 18 residues. Here the CDR3 reads CASSQVALAGANTGELFF. In DNA, the CDR3 is TGCGCCAGCAGCCAAGTAGCCTTAGCGGGTGCGAACACCGGGGAGCTGTTTTTT.

CDR3 sequence (DNA): TGTGCCAGCAGCGCATCCTGGGACTCTGACTCCTACAATGAGCAGTTCTTC. Amino acids: CASSASWDSDSYNEQFF. The chain combines TRBV13 with TRBJ2-1; D is possibly TRBD2 (6 bases). The germline gives CDR1 PRHDT, CDR2 FYEKMQ (reference sequence). V dropped 5 bases and J dropped 0 bases, with 17 bases sitting between them. This CDR3 spans 17 amino acids. The full variable domain, rest sourced from reference TRBV13 and TRBJ2-1, is AAGVIQSPRHLIKEKRETATLKCYPIPRHDTVYWYQQGPGQDPQFLISFYEKMQSDKGSIPDRFSAQQFSDYHSELNMSSLELGDSALYFCASSASWDSDSYNEQFFGPGTRLTVL.

The V gene is TRBV13, the J gene TRBJ1-3, with 8 bases aligning to TRBD1. V trimming: 2 bases; J trimming: 2 bases; junction bases outside the gene matches: 2. This CDR3 has 15 residues. Germline CDR1 PRHDT, CDR2 FYEKMQ (reference sequence). CDR3: CASSLSGGPGNTIYF. CDR3 coding DNA: TGTGCCAGCAGCTTATCAGGGGGCCCTGGAAACACCATATATTTT.

The chain couples TRBV19 to TRBJ1-4, with a possible D match to TRBD1 (6 bases). The germline CDR1 and CDR2 sequences are LNHDA and SQIVND (reference sequence). V was pared by 10 bases and J by 8 bases, with 11 bases between. CDR3 length: 11 residues. CDR3 sequence reads: CATGTSEKLFF. The CDR3, as DNA: TGTGCCACCGGGACATCGGAAAAACTGTTTTTT.

This clone was recorded once. This CDR3 reads CASSAWGGGTYEQYF. CDR3 DNA: TGTGCCAGCAGCGCTTGGGGCGGGGGCACCTACGAGCAGTACTTC. The J gene is TRBJ2-7, the V gene TRBV7-2, with D possibly matching TRBD2 (7 bases). V lost 5 bases and J 2 bases, leaving 16 bases between the germline ends. The CDR3 is 15 residues long. The germline CDR1 and CDR2 sequences are SGHTA and FQGNSA.